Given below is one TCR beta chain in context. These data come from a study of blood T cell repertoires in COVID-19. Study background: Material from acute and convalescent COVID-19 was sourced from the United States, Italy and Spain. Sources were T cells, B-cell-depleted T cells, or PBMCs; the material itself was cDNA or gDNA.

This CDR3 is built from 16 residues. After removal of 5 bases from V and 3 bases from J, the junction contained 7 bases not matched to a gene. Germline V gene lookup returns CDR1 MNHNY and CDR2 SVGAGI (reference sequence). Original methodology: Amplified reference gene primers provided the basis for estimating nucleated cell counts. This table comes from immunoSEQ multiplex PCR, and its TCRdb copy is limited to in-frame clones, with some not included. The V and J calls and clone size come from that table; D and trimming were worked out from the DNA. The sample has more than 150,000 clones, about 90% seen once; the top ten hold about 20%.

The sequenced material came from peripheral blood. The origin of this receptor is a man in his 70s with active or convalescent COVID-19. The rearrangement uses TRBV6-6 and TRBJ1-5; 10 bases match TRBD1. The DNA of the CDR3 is TGTGCCAGCAGTGCCGGGACAGGGGTTAACAATCAGCCCCAGCATTTT. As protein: CASSAGTGVNNQPQHF.